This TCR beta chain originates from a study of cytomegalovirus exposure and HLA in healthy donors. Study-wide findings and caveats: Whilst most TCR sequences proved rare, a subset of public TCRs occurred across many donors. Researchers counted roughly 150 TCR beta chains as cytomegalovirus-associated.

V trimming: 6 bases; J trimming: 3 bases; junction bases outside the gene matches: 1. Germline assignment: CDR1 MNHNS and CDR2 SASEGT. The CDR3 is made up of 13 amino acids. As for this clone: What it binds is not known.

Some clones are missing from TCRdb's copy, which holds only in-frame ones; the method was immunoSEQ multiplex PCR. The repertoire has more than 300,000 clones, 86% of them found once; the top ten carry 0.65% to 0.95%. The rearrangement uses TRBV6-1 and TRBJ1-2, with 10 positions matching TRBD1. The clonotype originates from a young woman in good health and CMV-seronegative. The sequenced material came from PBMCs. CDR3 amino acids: CASRGTGDYGYTF. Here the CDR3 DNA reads TGTGCCAGCAGAGGGACAGGGGACTATGGCTACACCTTC.